Below, 4 T cell receptor beta chains from the same sample are listed, as sequenced in a study of cytomegalovirus exposure and HLA in healthy donors. Primers included in the PCR were 60 Vbeta and 13 Jbeta primers. The data were produced by immunoSEQ multiplex PCR, yet TCRdb's version contains in-frame clones alone and is incomplete. The sample lists 130,000 to 150,000 clones; about four fifths were seen once. Source material: PBMCs. These receptors were taken from a man between 40 and 49 years old in good health and CMV-seropositive.

Only a few counts were recorded for this clone. This chain uses TRBV6-6 with TRBJ1-5; D remains ambiguous. The length of the CDR3 is 14 residues. Germline assignment: CDR1 MNHNY and CDR2 SVGAGI (reference sequence). V lost 2 bases, J lost 1 base, and 6 bases lay in between. This chain's CDR3 is CASSYVQSNQPQHF. The CDR3 coding sequence is TGTGCCAGCAGTTACGTGCAGAGCAATCAGCCCCAGCATTTT.

The gene calls are TRBV5-4 and TRBJ1-6; D possibly corresponds to TRBD1 (5 bases). CDR1 is SGHNT and CDR2 is YYREEE in the germline V gene (reference sequence). V lost 4 bases to trimming and J lost 6 bases, with 8 bases between them. CDR3 length: 13 residues. The CDR3 DNA sequence: TGTGCCAGCAGCGTCGACAGTAATTCACCCCTCCACTTT. Translation gives CASSVDSNSPLHF. The full variable domain, rest sourced from reference TRBV5-4 and TRBJ1-6, is ETGVTQSPTHLIKTRGQQVTLRCSSQSGHNTVSWYQQALGQGPQFIFQYYREEENGRGNFPPRFSGLQFPNYSSELNVNALELDDSALYLCASSVDSNSPLHFGNGTRLTVT.

V is TRBV6-6 and J is TRBJ2-1; 9 nucleotides agree with TRBD2. V lost 10 bases and J lost 5; bases outside the gene matches: 9. Germline V gene lookup returns CDR1 MNHNY and CDR2 SVGAGI (reference sequence). The CDR3 loop spans 14 amino acids. The CDR3 DNA follows: TGTGCCATCTGGGGCGGGAGGGGACACAATGAGCAGTTCTTC. This translates into CAIWGGRGHNEQFF.

The chain recombines TRBV5-4 with TRBJ2-5; D is unresolved. V dropped 1 base and J dropped 7 bases, with 11 bases sitting between them. Germline CDR1 is SGHNT and CDR2 is YYREEE (reference sequence). The CDR3 is made up of 13 amino acids. CDR3 nucleotides: TGTGCCAGCAGCTTGATGTCCTTCGGGACCCAGTACTTC. This codes for CASSLMSFGTQYF.